What follows are 9 T cell receptor beta chains derived from one specimen sequenced in a study of T cell changes during pregnancy in multiple sclerosis. Some clones are missing from TCRdb's copy, which holds only in-frame ones; the method was immunoSEQ multiplex PCR. The repertoire includes roughly 30,000 clones, roughly nine tenths of them detected once, and about 0.5% sits in the top ten. Here the sequenced sample was CD4+ T cells from peripheral blood mononuclear cells, taken in the first trimester of pregnancy. These receptors came from a female donor in good health, enrolled as a control in a pregnancy study.

The chain couples TRBV21-1 to TRBJ2-1; the table assigns TRBD2, which was not confirmed against the DNA. TRBV21-1 is a pseudogene segment. This CDR3 comprises 17 residues. CDR3 residues: CASSNKAGGPMTNEQFF. For the CDR3, the DNA is TGTGCCAGCAGCAATAAAGCGGGAGGGCCTATGACCAATGAGCAGTTCTTC.

V is TRBV5-1 and J is TRBJ2-5, with 12 bases lining up with TRBD2. V lost 3 bases and J lost 4; bases outside the gene matches: 4. This CDR3 has 15 amino acids. The germline CDR1 and CDR2 sequences are SGHRS and YFSETQ. The CDR3 DNA reads TGCGCCAGCAGCTCCCTAGCGGGAGGGCCAGAGACCCAGTACTTC. Translating gives CASSSLAGGPETQYF.

The V gene is TRBV5-8, the J gene TRBJ1-1; 7 bases match TRBD1. The CDR3 is 14 residues long. Germline CDR1 and CDR2: SGHTS and YDEGEE. J gave up 3 bases and V 3 bases, and 5 bases lay outside the gene matches. CDR3 in DNA: TGTGCCAGCAGCTCCAACAGGGGTCACACTGAAGCTTTCTTT. It is translated as CASSSNRGHTEAFF.

The V gene is TRBV25-1, the J gene TRBJ2-3; 8 nucleotides line up with TRBD2. CDR1 and CDR2 (germline): MGHDK, SYGVNS. J lost 4 bases, V lost 5 bases, and 17 bases had no gene match. The CDR3 consists of 18 residues. CDR3: CASSYGATSSGSADTQYF. The DNA of the CDR3 is TGTGCCAGCAGTTATGGAGCGACTTCGAGCGGGAGCGCAGATACGCAGTATTTT.

The table lists this clone with a few counts. V and J are TRBV2 and TRBJ1-1; 8 bases are a match to TRBD1. The CDR3 covers 13 residues. With V trimmed by 6 bases and J by 4 bases, 4 bases remained unmatched. Germline V gene data show CDR1 as SNHLY and CDR2 as FYNNEI. The DNA of the CDR3 is TGTGCCAGCAGCGTCCAGGGGGCCACTGAAGCTTTCTTT. Encoded protein: CASSVQGATEAFF. Looking up the rest from reference TRBV2 and TRBJ1-1 gives the full variable domain: EPEVTQTPSHQVTQMGQEVILRCVPISNHLYFYWYRQILGQKVEFLVSFYNNEISEKSEIFDDQFSVERPDGSNFTLKIRSTKLEDSAMYFCASSVQGATEAFFGQGTRLTVV.

V is TRBV18 and J is TRBJ2-4; 7 bases map to TRBD2. The CDR3 consists of 14 residues. Trimming at V came to 3 bases and at J to 8 bases, leaving 7 bases not matched to a gene. From germline, CDR1 is KGHSH and CDR2 LQKENI. CDR3 bases: TGTGCCAGCTCACCGACTAGCCGGGGGGACATTCAGTACTTC. Translation: CASSPTSRGDIQYF.

V is TRBV5-6 and J is TRBJ2-3; maybe TRBD1 (6 bases). The CDR3 runs 16 residues. Trimming left V 2 bases short and J 4 bases short, with 17 bases between. CDR1 is SGHDT and CDR2 is YYEEEE in the germline V gene. The DNA of the CDR3 is TGTGCCAGCAGCTTTGATGCAACAGGGAATGCAGATACGCAGTATTTT. Translating gives CASSFDATGNADTQYF. The full variable domain, rest sourced from reference TRBV5-6 and TRBJ2-3, is DAGVTQSPTHLIKTRGQQVTLRCSPKSGHDTVSWYQQALGQGPQFIFQYYEEEERQRGNFPDRFSGHQFPNYSSELNVNALLLGDSALYLCASSFDATGNADTQYFGPGTRLTVL.

The chain recombines TRBV10-1 with TRBJ2-7; the match to TRBD1 covers 8 bases. The CDR3 sequence is 14 residues long. V shed 3 bases and J 6 bases; nucleotides not matched to a gene: 7. Germline values: CDR1 WNHNN, CDR2 SYGVQD (reference sequence). This CDR3 is CASSEGDRKVEQYF. In DNA form, the CDR3 reads TGCGCCAGCAGTGAAGGGGACAGGAAGGTCGAGCAGTACTTC.

V and J are TRBV7-2 and TRBJ2-2; 9 bases line up with TRBD1. Germline lookup yields CDR1 SGHTA and CDR2 FQGNSA. The CDR3 is 16 amino acids. V shed 0 bases, J shed 6 bases, and the junction held 5 bases outside the gene matches. Written as DNA, the CDR3 is TGTGCCAGCAGCTTAGCTTTGGGACAGGGTCCCGGGGAGCTGTTTTTT. It is translated as CASSLALGQGPGELFF.